The 5 T cell receptor beta chains below were found in one sample sequenced in a study of shared clonotypes between healthy human individuals. The data were produced by immunoSEQ multiplex PCR, yet TCRdb's version contains in-frame clones alone and is incomplete. The data contain around 2.5 million clones, under 95% of them singletons. The sample taken for sequencing was naive CD4+ T cells from PBMCs. Subset specified: CD45RA+ positively selected. These TCRs come from a man aged 18 to 35 in good health. Some clones in this sample may be carry-over from other donors' samples.

The rearrangement links TRBV21-1 to TRBJ2-3; the table's D call of TRBD1 was not tested on the DNA. TRBV21-1 represents a pseudogene. The CDR3 is 16 amino acids. The CDR3: CASSTPSGFRSDTQYF. The CDR3 coding sequence is TGTGCCAGCAGCACACCCTCAGGATTCAGGTCAGATACGCAGTATTTT.

The chain uses TRBV6-6 and TRBJ1-1, with D perhaps TRBD1 (5 bases). Trimming stripped 10 bases from V and 1 base from J, with 16 bases between. This CDR3 comprises 14 residues. Per the germline V gene, CDR1 is MNHNY and CDR2 is SVGAGI (reference sequence). The CDR3 region is CATGMGGQNTEAFF. The CDR3 bases are TGTGCCACCGGAATGGGTGGACAGAACACTGAAGCTTTCTTT.

The rearrangement links TRBV2 to TRBJ2-7; TRBD2 matches 11 bases. The CDR3 has 14 residues. Trimming cost V 4 bases and J 2 bases; bases outside gene matches: 1. Germline V gene data show CDR1 as SNHLY and CDR2 as FYNNEI. This chain's CDR3 is CASSGLAGPYEQYF. The CDR3 nucleotides are TGTGCCAGCAGTGGACTAGCGGGGCCCTACGAGCAGTACTTC.

The chain links TRBV28 to TRBJ1-2; a possible D gene is TRBD1 (5 bases). Trimming stripped 8 bases from V and 14 bases from J, with 30 bases between. Germline V gene lookup returns CDR1 MDHEN and CDR2 SYDVKM. The CDR3 totals 15 residues. CDR3 region: CASGFPRGRASWGTF. CDR3 nucleotides: TGTGCCAGCGGATTCCCCCGGGGCCGAGCGTCGTGGGGTACCTTC.

The table lists this clone with a count of one. The chain is built from TRBV11-2 and TRBJ1-1; perhaps TRBD1 as D (6 bases). V lost 5 bases, J lost 6 bases, and 25 bases lay in between. The CDR3 has 17 amino acids. Germline V lookup: CDR1 SGHAT, CDR2 FQNNGV. Here the CDR3 reads CASSLRTALPGSSEAFF. The CDR3 nucleotides are TGTGCCAGCAGCCTCCGGACAGCCCTACCTGGGTCTTCTGAAGCTTTCTTT.